The clone carrying this TCR beta chain has a handful of counts. Its antigen is still unknown. TCR beta CDR3 sequences were amplified from RNA transcripts. The TCR CDR3 first-round RT-PCR relied on the HTBI primer set. TCRdb itself ran the multiplex PCR reads through MiXCR, one entry per CDR3 protein. The sample lists 600,000 or so distinct CDR3 sequences; 13% to 15% were seen once. V was cut by 10 bases and J by 0 bases, with 9 bases left in between. Germline lookup yields CDR1 PRHDT and CDR2 FYEKMQ (reference sequence). This CDR3 is built from 12 residues. Clinical symptoms, serum thyroxine, TRAb, thyroid ultrasound and orbital computed tomography established diagnosis. This specimen belongs to a study of T cells in Graves' hyperthyroidism and ophthalmopathy. General study points: Blood held most thyroid clonotypes expanded above 0.001 frequency.

Sequenced sample: blood. The TCR sequence derives from a woman in her fifties or sixties with Graves' ophthalmopathy. The chain uses TRBV13 and TRBJ1-2; D is uncertain. The CDR3, as DNA: TGTGCCACCTCCGGAGCTAACTATGGCTACACCTTC. Amino acids: CATSGANYGYTF.